The T cell receptor beta chain described here comes from a study of T cells in Graves' hyperthyroidism and ophthalmopathy. Germline CDR1 reads SGHDN; CDR2 reads FVKESK. The CDR3 extends over 14 amino acids. The J segment lost 4 bases and the V segment lost 8 bases, leaving 3 bases of the junction unmatched. The source material, RNA transcripts, was used to amplify TCR beta CDR3 regions. Using the HTBI primer set, a first-round RT-PCR was run on the TCR CDR3. MiXCR, run by TCRdb on the multiplex PCR reads, gives a single entry per CDR3 protein. The sample has around 700,000 distinct CDR3 sequences, 35% seen once. This clonotype showed up just a few times. When ophthalmopathy did not progress within 18 months, Graves' hyperthyroidism was considered stable. Clinical symptoms, serum thyroxine and TRAb, thyroid ultrasound and orbital computed tomography were used for the diagnoses. 10 ml of fresh peripheral blood supplied the PBMCs.

The receptor was derived from a woman aged 40 to 55 with Graves' hyperthyroidism. Sequencing was done on a sample of blood. The rearrangement joins TRBV14 to TRBJ2-6; 9 bases line up with TRBD1. CDR3 residues: CASDRGTGANVLTF. In DNA, the CDR3 is TGTGCCAGCGACAGGGGGACCGGGGCCAACGTCCTGACTTTC.